This T cell receptor (beta chain) was identified during a study of cytomegalovirus exposure and HLA in healthy donors. Study outcomes and limitations: The study designated 150 to 200 TCR beta chains cytomegalovirus-associated. What a later analysis reportedly showed was that an Asian-associated ancestry cluster had fewer N-insertions than the roughly 700-donor mean. Across all donors, roughly uniform sequencing depth was an assumption of the presence/absence analyses. Clonal expansion, a later analysis showed, was greater in HLA-associated TCR beta chains than in equally common others.

Amplification used 60 Vbeta primers and 13 Jbeta primers. The method was immunoSEQ multiplex PCR; TCRdb's version includes in-frame clones alone and lacks a portion of them. The table has 150,000 to 200,000 clones, about 80% seen once. CDR3 length: 12 amino acids. V gave up 3 bases and J gave up 6 bases; unmatched junction bases: 0. CDR1 and CDR2 (germline): SQVTM, ANQGSEA. Turning to this clone: Its antigen is undetermined.

This chain uses TRBV29-1 with TRBJ2-1; TRBD2 aligns across 9 bases. Input material: PBMCs. The TCR was taken from a woman aged 30 to 39 in good health and CMV-seropositive. The DNA of the CDR3 is TGCAGCGTTGAGCGGGGGGGCAATGAGCAGTTCTTC. This gives the protein CSVERGGNEQFF.